Listed below are T cell receptor beta chains from one sample, sequenced in a study of cytomegalovirus exposure and HLA in healthy donors. Method: immunoSEQ multiplex PCR; TCRdb's copy keeps in-frame clones and lacks some. The table records 120,000 to 150,000 clones, 78% of them present only once. The specimen was PBMCs. The receptors stem from a woman aged 40 to 50 in good health and CMV-seropositive. The CDR3 runs from the conserved cysteine through the conserved F or W. The order of the fields is D gene, CDR3 length, clone size, V gene, J gene, CDR3 DNA, CDR3 protein. D genes are given only for firm matches. Size values are once, few and many counts, or a class for expanded clones, and some rows have none.

TRBD2	16	NA	TRBV5-1	TRBJ2-7	TGCGCCAGCAGCTTGGGGACTAGCGGGCTCTCCTACGAGCAGTACTTC	CASSLGTSGLSYEQYF
NA	11	NA	TRBV2	TRBJ2-7	TGTGCCAGCCACTACGGGGGCGAGCAGTACTTC	CASHYGGEQYF
TRBD2	16	NA	TRBV5-1	TRBJ2-5	TGCGCCAGCAGCTCAGGACTAGCGGGAGGCCGGGAGACCCAGTACTTC	CASSSGLAGGRETQYF
NA	13	NA	TRBV10-3	TRBJ1-5	TGTGCCACTCACAGGGATAGCAATCAGCCCCAGCATTTT	CATHRDSNQPQHF
NA	13	NA	TRBV15	TRBJ2-7	TGTGCCACCAGCAGAGATCCCGGGTACGAGCAGTACTTC	CATSRDPGYEQYF
TRBD2	16	NA	TRBV9	TRBJ2-1	TGTGCCAGCAGCGTAGAAGTAGCGGGCTCCTACAATGAGCAGTTCTTC	CASSVEVAGSYNEQFF
TRBD1	15	NA	TRBV28	TRBJ2-4	TGTGCCAGCAGTTTGGGACAGGGACACAAAAACATTCAGTACTTC	CASSLGQGHKNIQYF
NA	12	NA	TRBV2	TRBJ2-3	TGTGCCAGCCGTCCAGGGGCAGATACGCAGTATTTT	CASRPGADTQYF
TRBD2	14	NA	TRBV19	TRBJ2-1	TGTGCCAGTAGTAGGCTAGCGGGGTTGGATGAGCAGTTCTTC	CASSRLAGLDEQFF
NA	13	NA	TRBV7-9	TRBJ1-1	TGTGCCAGCAGCAAGGACAGGAACACTGAAGCTTTCTTT	CASSKDRNTEAFF
NA	14	NA	TRBV19	TRBJ2-1	TGTGCCAGTAGTCACATCGCCAGCTACAATGAGCAGTTCTTC	CASSHIASYNEQFF
NA	15	NA	TRBV7-9	TRBJ2-7	TGTGCCAGCAGCTTAGGTTGGTCAGGGGCTTACGAGCAGTACTTC	CASSLGWSGAYEQYF
TRBD2	16	once	TRBV15	TRBJ2-7	TGTGCCACCAGCAGAGCGGGACTAGCGGGATTGTACGAGCAGTACTTC	CATSRAGLAGLYEQYF
NA	14	NA	TRBV7-3	TRBJ2-1	TGTGCCAGCAGCTTCCTGGGCCCTTACAATGAGCAGTTCTTC	CASSFLGPYNEQFF
TRBD1	15	NA	TRBV4-1	TRBJ1-2	TGCGCCAGCAGCCAAGCAGATAAGGGGGCCGGGGGCTACACCTTC	CASSQADKGAGGYTF
NA	12	NA	TRBV29-1	TRBJ2-7	TGCAGCGTTGATAACGGCTCCTACGAGCAGTACTTC	CSVDNGSYEQYF